These 22 T cell receptor beta chains originate from one sample sequenced in a study of vaccination and CD4 T cells after COVID-19. Treatment in this sample: approximately 11-day PBMC culture with coronavirus spike peptide pools or control peptides (ViraFEST assay). No cognate antigen is known for these TCRs. Sequenced with the Oncomine TCR Beta short-read assay was DNA taken from cultured CD4+ T cells. One entry per CDR3 protein, called by TCRdb with MiXCR from the PCR reads. The sample lists about 19,000 distinct CDR3 sequences, 45% to 50% seen once, with 4% in the top ten. Sample: CD4+ T cells from blood, cultured in vitro. The origin of the receptors is a human donor who had recovered from COVID-19.

This clonotype was seen just once. The V call is TRBV2, the J call TRBJ2-3; TRBD1 is a possible D gene (6 bases). Trimming cost V 5 bases and J 1 base, with 10 bases left between them. This CDR3 is 14 amino acids long. The germline gives CDR1 SNHLY, CDR2 FYNNEI. CDR3 amino acids: CASSHRARTDTQYF. In nucleotides, the CDR3 is TGTGCCAGCAGTCACAGGGCGCGCACAGATACGCAGTATTTT.

J is TRBJ1-5 and V is TRBV10-2, with D unclear. The CDR3 is 15 residues long. Germline values: CDR1 WSHSY, CDR2 SAAADI. Trimming removed 2 bases at V and 1 base at J, with 9 bases between. CDR3 nucleotides: TGCGCCAGCAGTGAGAGACCCGGGAGCAATCAGCCCCAGCATTTT. Amino acid sequence: CASSERPGSNQPQHF.

The chain uses TRBV30 and TRBJ2-5; tentatively, D is TRBD2 (5 bases). Looked up from germline, CDR1 is GTSNPN and CDR2 is SVGIG (reference sequence). V shed 2 bases and J shed 1 base, with 8 bases lying between them. The CDR3 runs 13 residues. CDR3 nucleotide sequence: TGTGCCTGGAGTCCTAGCAGCCAAGAGACCCAGTACTTC. Translating gives CAWSPSSQETQYF. The entire variable domain, with the rest obtained from reference TRBV30 and TRBJ2-5, is as follows: SQTIHQWPATLVQPVGSPLSLECTVEGTSNPNLYWYRQAAGRGLQLLFYSVGIGQISSEVPQNLSASRPQDRQFILSSKKLLLSDSGFYLCAWSPSSQETQYFGPGTRLLVL.

V and J are TRBV7-9 and TRBJ2-6; D uncertain. The CDR3 sequence is 15 residues long. V was cut by 5 bases and J by 0 bases, with 8 bases left in between. Germline assignment: CDR1 SEHNR and CDR2 FQNEAQ (reference sequence). The CDR3 spells CASSPRGSGANVLTF. CDR3 nucleotides: TGTGCCAGCAGCCCCCGAGGCTCTGGGGCCAACGTCCTGACTTTC.

The chain employs TRBV28 and TRBJ1-2; D perhaps matches TRBD1 (6 bases). The ends were cut back, 5 bases at V and 7 bases at J, with 20 bases in the middle. This CDR3 spans 15 amino acids. CDR1 is MDHEN and CDR2 is SYDVKM in the germline V gene. This CDR3 is CASSLPQGKQGGYTF. The DNA for the CDR3 is TGTGCCAGCAGTCTGCCCCAGGGGAAACAGGGTGGCTACACCTTC.

There are a few counts of this clonotype. The rearrangement links TRBV28 to TRBJ1-4, with 9 bases lining up with TRBD1. Germline assignment: CDR1 MDHEN and CDR2 SYDVKM. The CDR3 consists of 14 residues. The junction had 5 bases not matched to a gene; V was cut back by 4 bases and J by 8 bases. The DNA of the CDR3 is TGTGCCAGCAGTTCACAGGGGGCAAGGGAAAAACTGTTTTTT. It translates to CASSSQGAREKLFF.

This chain joins TRBV7-8 and TRBJ2-7; D perhaps matches TRBD1 (6 bases). Germline CDR1 reads SGHVS; CDR2 reads FQNEAQ. The CDR3 spans 16 residues. The V gene lost 5 bases and the J gene lost 0 bases, with 17 bases spanning the gap. The CDR3 protein is CASSPVWGRISYEQYF. In DNA, the CDR3 is TGTGCCAGCAGCCCAGTGTGGGGGCGGATCTCCTACGAGCAGTACTTC.

This clonotype was seen a few times. The J gene is TRBJ1-1, the V gene TRBV12-5; 8 bases line up with TRBD1. There are 13 residues in the CDR3. V trimming: 4 bases; J trimming: 9 bases; junction bases outside the gene matches: 7. CDR1 LGHNT and CDR2 FRNRAP come from the germline V gene. CDR3 DNA sequence: TGTGCTAGTGGTTACCCCAGGGGGCGGCAAGCTTTCTTT. This codes for CASGYPRGRQAFF.

The rearrangement joins TRBV5-1 to TRBJ1-2; the D gene is possibly TRBD1 (5 bases). Trimming removed 1 base from V and 7 bases from J, with 14 bases in between. CDR1 and CDR2 (germline): SGHRS, YFSETQ. CDR3 length: 14 residues. This chain's CDR3 is CASSLTGAAGGYTF. In nucleotides, the CDR3 is TGCGCCAGCAGCTTGACCGGGGCCGCGGGTGGCTACACCTTC. The whole variable domain, remainder taken from reference TRBV5-1 and TRBJ1-2, is KAGVTQTPRYLIKTRGQQVTLSCSPISGHRSVSWYQQTPGQGLQFLFEYFSETQRNKGNFPGRFSGRQFSNSRSEMNVSTLELGDSALYLCASSLTGAAGGYTFGSGTRLTVV.

The chain carries TRBV12-3 or TRBV12-4 and TRBJ1-3; tentative D call: TRBD1 (5 bases). The CDR3 consists of 14 residues. V shed 6 bases and J shed 4 bases, with 13 bases lying between them. In DNA form, the CDR3 reads TGTGCCAGCAGCATCCGGCAGGGAGGAAACACCATATATTTT. Its translation: CASSIRQGGNTIYF.

The J gene is TRBJ2-2, the V gene TRBV7-3; D not resolved. V shed 5 bases and J shed 0 bases, with 13 bases lying between them. Germline V lookup: CDR1 SGHTA, CDR2 FQGTGA. The CDR3 covers 16 residues. CDR3 sequence reads: CASSPRAPPNTGELFF. The CDR3 DNA is TGTGCCAGCAGCCCGAGAGCGCCCCCGAACACCGGGGAGCTGTTTTTT.

The chain links TRBV5-4 to TRBJ2-5; D not certain. The CDR3 consists of 13 residues. Germline CDR1 is SGHNT and CDR2 is YYREEE (reference sequence). The V gene lost 0 bases and the J gene lost 2 bases, with 5 bases spanning the gap. In nucleotides, the CDR3 is TGTGCCAGCAGCTTGGAACAGCAAGAGACCCAGTACTTC. This sequence encodes CASSLEQQETQYF.

The rearrangement uses TRBV14 and TRBJ1-2, with D uncertain. Deletions cut 0 bases from V and 3 bases from J, with 5 bases between. The CDR3 has 13 residues. In germline, CDR1 is SGHDN, CDR2 FVKESK. Written as DNA, the CDR3 is TGTGCCAGCAGCCAAGAGACCCACTATGGCTACACCTTC. Translation: CASSQETHYGYTF.

This rearrangement joins TRBV15 to TRBJ1-2, with D perhaps matching TRBD1 (6 bases). The V and J ends lost 1 base and 4 bases respectively, with 13 bases between them. The V gene's germline CDR1 is LNHNV and CDR2 YYDKDF (reference sequence). The CDR3 is 15 amino acids. Here the CDR3 DNA reads TGTGCCACCAGCAGAGGTCCAGGGGTAGGCTATGGCTACACCTTC. Translation: CATSRGPGVGYGYTF.

The chain uses TRBV7-2 and TRBJ1-5; the D gene is possibly TRBD1 (6 bases). Per germline, CDR1 SGHTA and CDR2 FQGNSA. The V end lost 5 bases, the J end lost 4 bases, and 18 bases lay between the germline ends. The CDR3 totals 16 residues. As DNA, the CDR3 is TGTGCCAGCAGCCCCCGGGGGCTGGCGAATAATCAGCCCCAGCATTTT. It specifies CASSPRGLANNQPQHF.

The chain couples TRBV27 to TRBJ1-4; 7 bases agree with TRBD1. Trimming removed 6 bases from V and 8 bases from J; junction bases left unmatched: 12. In germline, CDR1 is MNHEY, CDR2 SMNVEV (reference sequence). This CDR3 spans 15 amino acids. For the CDR3, the DNA is TGTGCCAGCAGGGAACAGACAGGGATATACGAAAAACTGTTTTTT. Translating gives CASREQTGIYEKLFF.

The rearrangement joins TRBV6-5 to TRBJ2-7; a possible D gene is TRBD1 (5 bases). This CDR3 has 13 residues. CDR1 and CDR2 (germline): MNHEY, SVGAGI. Trimming pared 2 bases from V and 6 bases from J, leaving 11 bases between. CDR3 in amino acids: CASSYPDTSEQYF. CDR3 nucleotides: TGTGCCAGCAGTTACCCGGACACAAGCGAGCAGTACTTC.

The V gene is TRBV15, the J gene TRBJ1-1; 9 bases are shared with TRBD1. Germline V lookup: CDR1 LNHNV, CDR2 YYDKDF (reference sequence). With 4 bases clipped from V and 10 bases from J, the junction kept 7 bases outside the gene matches. The CDR3 length is 13 residues. In nucleotides, the CDR3 is TGTGCCACCAGCACTGACAGGGGGTTTGGAGCTTTCTTT. Its protein product is CATSTDRGFGAFF.

This chain links TRBV19 with TRBJ1-1, with a possible D match to TRBD1 (6 bases). V lost 6 bases and J lost 8, with 13 bases in between. Germline values: CDR1 LNHDA, CDR2 SQIVND (reference sequence). There are 12 residues in the CDR3. The CDR3 coding sequence is TGTGCCAGTAGAAACGCCGGGACAGAAGCTTTCTTT. Translating it yields CASRNAGTEAFF.

Only a few counts were recorded for this clonotype. V usage is TRBV27 and J usage is TRBJ2-3, with TRBD2 matching 7 bases. This CDR3 has 15 amino acids. J was trimmed by 5 bases and V by 1 base; bases with no gene match: 6. Germline lookup yields CDR1 MNHEY and CDR2 SMNVEV (reference sequence). This chain's CDR3 is CASSLWGGRVDTQYF. CDR3 nucleotide sequence: TGTGCCAGCAGTTTATGGGGAGGGAGAGTAGATACGCAGTATTTT.

This clonotype came up a few times. The J gene is TRBJ1-3, the V gene TRBV6-5; D not resolved. Trimming left V 2 bases short and J 4 bases short, with 12 bases between. Looked up from germline, CDR1 is MNHEY and CDR2 is SVGAGI. The CDR3 spans 15 residues. In DNA, the CDR3 is TGTGCCAGCAGTTACGGGCCCGGGCTGGGAAACACCATATATTTT. This sequence encodes CASSYGPGLGNTIYF.

This clonotype has just a few counts. The rearrangement links TRBV19 to TRBJ1-2; no definite D call. The germline V gene encodes CDR1 LNHDA and CDR2 SQIVND (reference sequence). Trimming stripped 5 bases from V and 11 bases from J, with 18 bases between. The CDR3 runs 13 residues. For the CDR3, the DNA is TGTGCCAGTAGTCGCCGGACGGCTCTTACGTACACCTTC. It specifies CASSRRTALTYTF.